Following are 17 T cell receptor beta chains from one sample sequenced in a study of identical twins. In TCRdb, the 5' RACE reads were re-called with MiXCR into one record per CDR3 protein. The sample lists about 200,000 distinct CDR3 sequences; over 5.5% were seen once. These data also formed part of another study, on T cells expressing NK-cell markers.

Sample: CD8+ T cells sorted from blood. All receptors come from a woman aged 18-29 years in good health.

This clonotype was observed a handful of times. The V and J genes are TRBV7-9 and TRBJ1-4; possibly TRBD1 for D (5 bases). The germline V gene has CDR1 SEHNR and CDR2 FQNEAQ (reference sequence). CDR3 length: 13 residues. Deletions cut 6 bases from V and 6 bases from J, with 11 bases between. DNA of the CDR3: TGTGCCAGCAGGGCGGGGGGGGATGAAAAACTGTTTTTT. Protein sequence: CASRAGGDEKLFF.

Only a few counts were recorded for this clonotype. CDR3 loop: CASSFSSGFYTGELFF. The CDR3 nucleotides read TGTGCCAGCAGCTTCAGTTCGGGTTTTTACACCGGGGAGCTGTTTTTT. The V call is TRBV5-6, the J call TRBJ2-2; D ambiguous. The germline gives CDR1 SGHDT, CDR2 YYEEEE. This CDR3 is 16 amino acids long. V was trimmed by 2 bases and J by 3 bases, leaving 14 bases between them. Drawing the rest from reference TRBV5-6 and TRBJ2-2, the complete variable domain is DAGVTQSPTHLIKTRGQQVTLRCSPKSGHDTVSWYQQALGQGPQFIFQYYEEEERQRGNFPDRFSGHQFPNYSSELNVNALLLGDSALYLCASSFSSGFYTGELFFGEGSRLTVL.

This chain uses TRBV29-1 with TRBJ2-7; D ambiguous. V gave up 4 bases and J gave up 1 base, with 14 bases separating them. CDR3 length: 14 amino acids. Germline CDR1 and CDR2: SQVTM and ANQGSEA. The CDR3 loop reads CSVVSTEGSYEQYF. As DNA, the CDR3 is TGCAGCGTTGTAAGCACGGAAGGTTCCTACGAGCAGTACTTC.

This clonotype was counted at least ten times. The CDR3, as DNA: TGTGCCAGCACCCTAGTGCCGCGGGCCGCTGAAGCTTTCTTT. This encodes CASTLVPRAAEAFF. The rearrangement links TRBV6-1 to TRBJ1-1; D not certain. The CDR3 totals 14 residues. The germline V and J ends were trimmed by 7 bases and 6 bases, with 18 bases remaining between them. Looked up from germline, CDR1 is MNHNS and CDR2 is SASEGT.

This clonotype was detected only a few times. One end of the junction fails to match germline, which may point to a read error. The rearrangement joins TRBV9 to TRBJ2-1, with D unclear. Per germline, CDR1 SGDLS and CDR2 YYNGEE. The CDR3 runs 9 residues. This CDR3 reads CASSAPPDF. CDR3 DNA sequence: TGTGCCAGCAGCGCCCCTCCCGACTTC.

This clonotype came up a few times. The genes are TRBV29-1 and TRBJ2-7; D gene ambiguous. Germline CDR1 SQVTM, CDR2 ANQGSEA. The CDR3 runs 11 residues. Trimming cost V 2 bases and J 4 bases, with 6 bases left between them. The CDR3 coding sequence is TGCAGCGTTGAAAAGCAGTACGAGCAGTACTTC. It specifies CSVEKQYEQYF.

The V call is TRBV7-9, the J call TRBJ2-3; D tentatively reads TRBD1 or TRBD2 (7 bases each). V was trimmed by 4 bases and J by 0 bases, leaving 17 bases between them. Germline V gene data show CDR1 as SEHNR and CDR2 as FQNEAQ (reference sequence). The CDR3 spans 17 residues. CDR3 amino acids: CASSSLKAGQSTDTQYF. The CDR3 nucleotides are TGTGCCAGCAGCTCTCTAAAAGCGGGACAGAGCACAGATACGCAGTATTTT.

This clonotype was detected many times. This rearrangement joins TRBV7-6 to TRBJ2-2; no clear D. Germline lookup yields CDR1 SGHVS and CDR2 FNYEAQ. The CDR3 totals 12 residues. Trimming pared 5 bases from V and 8 bases from J, leaving 9 bases between. CDR3 loop: CASSRAGGELFF. CDR3 nucleotide sequence: TGTGCCAGCAGCCGGGCCGGAGGGGAGCTGTTTTTT.

This clonotype was detected only a few times. The rearrangement uses TRBV12-5 and TRBJ1-1; D unresolved. The CDR3 loop spans 15 amino acids. The V end lost 0 bases, the J end lost 9 bases, and 17 bases lay between the germline ends. Germline V gives CDR1 LGHNT, CDR2 FRNRAP. CDR3 protein: CASGLVRGEAVQAFF. The CDR3 DNA reads as TGTGCTAGTGGTTTGGTACGTGGAGAGGCAGTTCAAGCTTTCTTT.

At least ten counts were recorded for this clonotype. The chain combines TRBV12-3 or TRBV12-4 with TRBJ2-7; maybe TRBD2 (5 bases). CDR3 size: 14 residues. V lost 6 bases and J 5 bases, leaving 17 bases between the germline ends. DNA for the CDR3: TGTGCCAGCAGCCTAATCGGAACTAGTCACGAGCAGTACTTC. It specifies CASSLIGTSHEQYF.

There are many counts of this clonotype. This sequence joins TRBV15 and TRBJ2-1; no clear D gene. The V end was cut by 0 bases, the J end by 0 bases, with 12 bases between. Germline CDR1 and CDR2: LNHNV and YYDKDF (reference sequence). The CDR3 sequence is 17 residues long. CDR3 sequence: CATSRDRSLSSYNEQFF. The CDR3 DNA is TGTGCCACCAGCAGAGATCGCAGCCTCAGCTCCTACAATGAGCAGTTCTTC.

The chain is built from TRBV11-2 and TRBJ2-3; D is undetermined. V lost 5 bases, J lost 4 bases, and 13 bases lay in between. This CDR3 has 14 residues. Per germline, CDR1 SGHAT and CDR2 FQNNGV. Written as DNA, the CDR3 is TGTGCCAGCAGCCCCGAGGATCTACCAGATACGCAGTATTTT. It is translated as CASSPEDLPDTQYF.

Many counts were recorded for this clonotype. The chain combines TRBV15 with TRBJ2-4; D is ambiguous. Trimming took off 8 bases at V and 0 bases at J, with 5 bases between the two ends. CDR3 length: 12 residues. Germline V gives CDR1 LNHNV, CDR2 YYDKDF (reference sequence). The CDR3 sequence: CATSGAKNIQYF. DNA of the CDR3: TGTGCCACCTCAGGAGCCAAAAACATTCAGTACTTC. Supplemented by reference TRBV15 and TRBJ2-4, the full variable domain reads DAMVIQNPRYQVTQFGKPVTLSCSQTLNHNVMYWYQQKSSQAPKLLFHYYDKDFNNEADTPDNFQSRRPNTSFCFLDIRSPGLGDTAMYLCATSGAKNIQYFGAGTRLSVL.

In its sample, this clonotype was seen a few times. V usage is TRBV7-9 and J usage is TRBJ2-2, with 7 bases that match TRBD2. CDR1 is SEHNR and CDR2 is FQNEAQ in the germline V gene (reference sequence). The CDR3 sequence is 15 residues long. Trimming at V came to 4 bases and at J to 6 bases, leaving 8 bases not matched to a gene. The CDR3 DNA reads as TGTGCCAGCAGCTCAGCCGGGCTAGCGGCCGGGGAGCTGTTTTTT. It translates to CASSSAGLAAGELFF.

The chain links TRBV7-8 to TRBJ2-3; 8 nucleotides line up with TRBD2. The CDR3 loop spans 16 amino acids. Germline V lookup: CDR1 SGHVS, CDR2 FQNEAQ. Trimming took 5 bases from V and 3 from J; bases not matched to a gene: 10. The DNA for the CDR3 is TGTGCCAGCAGCGGGCCTCTAGCGGGTGTTACAGATACGCAGTATTTT. It yields the protein CASSGPLAGVTDTQYF.

The chain is built from TRBV7-2 and TRBJ2-7, with D hard to call. Germline values: CDR1 SGHTA, CDR2 FQGNSA. This CDR3 contains 14 residues. V lost 5 bases, J lost 3 bases, and 14 bases lay in between. In nucleotides, the CDR3 is TGTGCCAGCAGCCAAGGTTTGCGGATCTACGAGCAGTACTTC. As protein: CASSQGLRIYEQYF. Filled out from reference TRBV7-2 and TRBJ2-7, the complete variable domain reads GAGVSQSPSNKVTEKGKDVELRCDPISGHTALYWYRQSLGQGLEFLIYFQGNSAPDKSGLPSDRFSAERTGGSVSTLTIQRTQQEDSAVYLCASSQGLRIYEQYFGPGTRLTVT.

The sample holds many counts of this clonotype. The CDR3 here is CASSFQRLYTDTQYF. Here the CDR3 DNA reads TGCGCCAGCAGCTTCCAGCGTCTTTATACAGATACGCAGTATTTT. The chain links TRBV5-1 to TRBJ2-3; D remains unclear. This CDR3 contains 15 residues. Germline V gives CDR1 SGHRS, CDR2 YFSETQ. Trimming left V 2 bases short and J 3 bases short, with 13 bases between.